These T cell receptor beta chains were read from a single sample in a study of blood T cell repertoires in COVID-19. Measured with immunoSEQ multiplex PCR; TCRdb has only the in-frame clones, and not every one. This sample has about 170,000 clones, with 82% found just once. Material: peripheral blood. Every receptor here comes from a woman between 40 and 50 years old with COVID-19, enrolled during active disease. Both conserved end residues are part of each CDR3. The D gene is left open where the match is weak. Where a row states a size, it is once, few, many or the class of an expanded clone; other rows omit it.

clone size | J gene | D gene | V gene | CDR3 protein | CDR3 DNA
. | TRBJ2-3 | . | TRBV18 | CASSLSTYTDTQYF | TGTGCCAGCTCACTTTCCACCTACACAGATACGCAGTATTTT
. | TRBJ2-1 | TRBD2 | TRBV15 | CATSRDRLAGGPSEQFF | TGTGCCACCAGCAGAGATCGGCTAGCGGGAGGGCCCAGTGAGCAGTTCTTC
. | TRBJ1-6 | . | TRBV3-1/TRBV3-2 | CASSPLNANSPLHF | TGTGCCAGCAGCCCCCTAAACGCTAATTCACCCCTCCACTTT
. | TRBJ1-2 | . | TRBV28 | CASSYQGEYGYTF | TGTGCCAGCAGTTATCAGGGCGAATATGGCTACACCTTC
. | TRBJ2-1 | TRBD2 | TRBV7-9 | CASRLGLAEYNEQFF | TGTGCCAGCAGATTGGGACTAGCGGAATACAATGAGCAGTTCTTC
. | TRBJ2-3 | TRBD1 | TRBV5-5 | CASSLVGQGRSGGTDTQYF | TGTGCCAGCAGCTTGGTGGGACAGGGAAGGAGCGGTGGCACAGATACGCAGTATTTT
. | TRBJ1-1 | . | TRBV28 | CASSLVAPADTEAFF | TGTGCCAGCAGTTTGGTCGCACCAGCGGACACTGAAGCTTTCTTT
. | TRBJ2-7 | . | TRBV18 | CASSPESGASYEQYF | TGTGCCAGCTCACCTGAATCAGGGGCGTCCTACGAGCAGTACTTC
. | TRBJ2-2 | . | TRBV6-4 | CASSDLRSGELFF | TGTGCCAGCAGTGACCTTCGGTCCGGGGAGCTGTTTTTT
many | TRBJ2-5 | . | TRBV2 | CASKQGRQETQYF | TGTGCCAGCAAGCAGGGCCGCCAAGAGACCCAGTACTTC
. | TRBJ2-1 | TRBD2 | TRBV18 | CASSPPGLAGVDEQFF | TGTGCCAGCTCACCACCAGGACTAGCGGGAGTCGATGAGCAGTTCTTC
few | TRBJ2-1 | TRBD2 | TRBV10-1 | CASSPSRETSGHEQFF | TGCGCCAGCAGTCCCAGCCGCGAGACTAGCGGTCATGAGCAGTTCTTC
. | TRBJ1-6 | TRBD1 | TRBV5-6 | CASSWDSTNSPLHF | TGTGCCAGCAGCTGGGACAGTACTAATTCACCCCTCCACTTT
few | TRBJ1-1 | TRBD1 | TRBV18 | CASSAGQGNTEAFF | TGTGCCAGCTCCGCGGGACAGGGGAACACTGAAGCTTTCTTT